This TCR beta chain was recovered during a study of T cell responses to AZD1222 COVID-19 vaccine. Concerning this clone: What it binds is not known.

Germline lookup yields CDR1 MNHEY and CDR2 SMNVEV (reference sequence). The length of the CDR3 is 13 residues. V gave up 3 bases and J gave up 5 bases, with 10 bases separating them. Using immunoSEQ multiplex PCR, the repertoire was profiled, and TCRdb retains in-frame clones only, with some absent. The sample contains 120,000 or so clones, 80% to 90% of which appear only once. Study-level findings and limits: Spike-specific TCR repertoires showed rising breadth and depth after two AZD1222 doses. Per reports, nearly half of all spike-specific TCRs target regions that are unmutated in variants. The donor group comprised mostly white British people and more females; the analysis possibly underestimated clonal diversity. Vaccine-related CD4 TCRs covered spike, predominating at 160-218 and 743-854.

The sequence was obtained from an adult in good health. J is TRBJ2-5 and V is TRBV27; no clear D. Sequencing used peripheral blood, obtained on day 0 of AZD1222 vaccination. CDR3 amino acids: CASSFNLGETQYF. DNA for the CDR3: TGTGCCAGCAGTTTTAACCTGGGGGAGACCCAGTACTTC.